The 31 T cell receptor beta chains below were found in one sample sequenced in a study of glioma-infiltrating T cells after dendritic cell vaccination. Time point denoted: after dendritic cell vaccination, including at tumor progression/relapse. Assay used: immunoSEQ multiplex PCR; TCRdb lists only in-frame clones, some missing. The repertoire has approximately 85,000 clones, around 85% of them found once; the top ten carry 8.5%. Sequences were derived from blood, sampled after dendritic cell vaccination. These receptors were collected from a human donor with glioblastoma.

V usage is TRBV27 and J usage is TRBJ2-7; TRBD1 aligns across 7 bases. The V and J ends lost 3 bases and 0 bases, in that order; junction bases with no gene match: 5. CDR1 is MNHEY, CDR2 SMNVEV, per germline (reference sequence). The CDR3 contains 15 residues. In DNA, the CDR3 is TGTGCCAGCAGTTTGACCGGGACAGCCTCCTACGAGCAGTACTTC. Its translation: CASSLTGTASYEQYF.

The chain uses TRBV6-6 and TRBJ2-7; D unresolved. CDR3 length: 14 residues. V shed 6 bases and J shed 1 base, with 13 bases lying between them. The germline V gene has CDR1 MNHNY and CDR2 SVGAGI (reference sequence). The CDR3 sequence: CASRETVMSYEQYF. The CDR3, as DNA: TGTGCCAGCAGGGAAACAGTTATGTCCTACGAGCAGTACTTC.

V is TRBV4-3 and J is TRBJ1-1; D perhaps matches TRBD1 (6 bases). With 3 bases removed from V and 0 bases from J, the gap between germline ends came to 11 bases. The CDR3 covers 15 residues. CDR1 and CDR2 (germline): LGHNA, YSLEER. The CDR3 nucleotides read TGCGCCAGCAGCCAGTACAGGGAGATGAACACTGAAGCTTTCTTT. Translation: CASSQYREMNTEAFF.

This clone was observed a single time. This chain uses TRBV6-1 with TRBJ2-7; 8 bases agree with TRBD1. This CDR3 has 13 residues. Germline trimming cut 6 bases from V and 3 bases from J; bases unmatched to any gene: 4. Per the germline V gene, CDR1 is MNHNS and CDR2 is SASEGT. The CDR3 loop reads CASRTDRDYEQYF. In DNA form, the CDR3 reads TGTGCCAGCAGGACGGACAGGGACTACGAGCAGTACTTC.

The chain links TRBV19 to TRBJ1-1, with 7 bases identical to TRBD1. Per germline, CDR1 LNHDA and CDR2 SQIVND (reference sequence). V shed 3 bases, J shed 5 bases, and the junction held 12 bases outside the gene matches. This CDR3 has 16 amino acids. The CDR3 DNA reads TGTGCCAGTAGTATCCGGAACAGGGGAGTAAGGACTGAAGCTTTCTTT. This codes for CASSIRNRGVRTEAFF.

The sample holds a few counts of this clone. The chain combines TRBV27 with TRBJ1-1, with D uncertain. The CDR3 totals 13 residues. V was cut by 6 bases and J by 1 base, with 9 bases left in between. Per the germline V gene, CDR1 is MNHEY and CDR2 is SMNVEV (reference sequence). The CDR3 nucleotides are TGTGCCAGCAGCGTACTTGGGAACACTGAAGCTTTCTTT. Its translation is CASSVLGNTEAFF.

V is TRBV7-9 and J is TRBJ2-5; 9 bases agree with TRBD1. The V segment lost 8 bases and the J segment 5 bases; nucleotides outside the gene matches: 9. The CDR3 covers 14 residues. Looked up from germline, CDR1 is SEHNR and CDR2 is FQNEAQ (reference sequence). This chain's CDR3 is CASYGTGMFETQYF. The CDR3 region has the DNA TGTGCCAGCTACGGGACAGGGATGTTTGAGACCCAGTACTTC.

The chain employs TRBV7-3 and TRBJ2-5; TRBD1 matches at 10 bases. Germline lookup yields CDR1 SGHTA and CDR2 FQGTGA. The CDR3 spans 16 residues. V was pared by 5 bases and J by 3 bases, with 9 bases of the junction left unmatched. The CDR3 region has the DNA TGTGCCAGCAGCGCGGGGGACAGGGGCCTAAAAGAGACCCAGTACTTC. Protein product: CASSAGDRGLKETQYF.

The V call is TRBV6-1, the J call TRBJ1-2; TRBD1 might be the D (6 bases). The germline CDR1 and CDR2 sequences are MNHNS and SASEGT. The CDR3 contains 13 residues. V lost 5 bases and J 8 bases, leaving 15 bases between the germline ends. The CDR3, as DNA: TGTGCCAGCAGTCTACAGGGTTTTTACGGCTACACCTTC. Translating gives CASSLQGFYGYTF.

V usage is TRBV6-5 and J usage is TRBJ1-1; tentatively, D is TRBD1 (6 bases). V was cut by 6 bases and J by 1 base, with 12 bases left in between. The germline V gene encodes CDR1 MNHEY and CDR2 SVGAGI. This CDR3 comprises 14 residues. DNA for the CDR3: TGTGCCAGCAGACAGGGTAATACGAACACTGAAGCTTTCTTT. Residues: CASRQGNTNTEAFF.

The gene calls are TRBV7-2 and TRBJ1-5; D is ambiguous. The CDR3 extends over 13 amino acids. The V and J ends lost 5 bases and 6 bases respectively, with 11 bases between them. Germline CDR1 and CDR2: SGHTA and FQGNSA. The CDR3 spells CASSPDDFQPQHF. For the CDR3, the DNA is TGTGCCAGCAGCCCAGATGACTTTCAGCCCCAGCATTTT. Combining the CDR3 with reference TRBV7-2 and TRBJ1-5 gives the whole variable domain GAGVSQSPSNKVTEKGKDVELRCDPISGHTALYWYRQSLGQGLEFLIYFQGNSAPDKSGLPSDRFSAERTGGSVSTLTIQRTQQEDSAVYLCASSPDDFQPQHFGDGTRLSIL.

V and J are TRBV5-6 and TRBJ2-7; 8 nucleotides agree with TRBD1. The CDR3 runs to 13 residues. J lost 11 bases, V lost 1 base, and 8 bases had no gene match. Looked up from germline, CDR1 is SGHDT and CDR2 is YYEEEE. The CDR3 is CASSLRTGPSEYF. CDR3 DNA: TGTGCCAGCAGCTTGAGGACAGGGCCTTCCGAGTACTTC.

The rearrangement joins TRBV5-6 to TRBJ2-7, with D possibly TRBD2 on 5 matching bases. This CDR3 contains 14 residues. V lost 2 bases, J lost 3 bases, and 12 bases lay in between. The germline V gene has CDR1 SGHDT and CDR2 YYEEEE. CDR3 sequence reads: CASSFLGVNYEQYF. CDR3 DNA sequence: TGTGCCAGCAGCTTCCTCGGGGTAAACTACGAGCAGTACTTC.

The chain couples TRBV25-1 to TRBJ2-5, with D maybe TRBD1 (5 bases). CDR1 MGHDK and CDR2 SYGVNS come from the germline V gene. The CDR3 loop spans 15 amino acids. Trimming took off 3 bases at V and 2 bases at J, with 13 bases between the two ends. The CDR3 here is CASSEYTGRQETQYF. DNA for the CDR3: TGTGCCAGCAGTGAGTATACAGGTCGTCAAGAGACCCAGTACTTC.

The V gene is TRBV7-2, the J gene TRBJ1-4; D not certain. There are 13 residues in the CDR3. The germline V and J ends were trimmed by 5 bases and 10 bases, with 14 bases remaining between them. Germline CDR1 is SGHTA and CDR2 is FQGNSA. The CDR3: CASSTVVGGKLFF. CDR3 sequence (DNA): TGTGCCAGCAGCACGGTGGTGGGAGGAAAACTGTTTTTT.

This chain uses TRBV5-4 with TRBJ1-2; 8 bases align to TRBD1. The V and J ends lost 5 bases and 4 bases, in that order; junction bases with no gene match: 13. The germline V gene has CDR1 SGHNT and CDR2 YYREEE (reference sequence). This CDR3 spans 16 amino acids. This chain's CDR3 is CASRTEAGGRGYGYTF. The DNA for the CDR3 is TGTGCCAGCAGGACTGAGGCAGGGGGCCGCGGCTATGGCTACACCTTC.

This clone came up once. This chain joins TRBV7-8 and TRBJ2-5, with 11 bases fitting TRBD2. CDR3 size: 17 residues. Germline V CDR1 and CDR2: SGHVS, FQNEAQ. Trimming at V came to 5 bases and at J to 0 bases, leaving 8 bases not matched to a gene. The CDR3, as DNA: TGTGCCAGCAGCCGAAAACGGGGACTAGCGGACCAAGAGACCCAGTACTTC. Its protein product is CASSRKRGLADQETQYF.

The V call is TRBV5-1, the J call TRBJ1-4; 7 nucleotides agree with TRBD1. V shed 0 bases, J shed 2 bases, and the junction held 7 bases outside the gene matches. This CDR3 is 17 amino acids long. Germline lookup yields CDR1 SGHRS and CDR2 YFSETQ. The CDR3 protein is CASSLGTGLGTNEKLFF. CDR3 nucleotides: TGCGCCAGCAGCTTGGGGACAGGCCTAGGGACTAATGAAAAACTGTTTTTT. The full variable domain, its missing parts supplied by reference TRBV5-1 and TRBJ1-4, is KAGVTQTPRYLIKTRGQQVTLSCSPISGHRSVSWYQQTPGQGLQFLFEYFSETQRNKGNFPGRFSGRQFSNSRSEMNVSTLELGDSALYLCASSLGTGLGTNEKLFFGSGTQLSVL.

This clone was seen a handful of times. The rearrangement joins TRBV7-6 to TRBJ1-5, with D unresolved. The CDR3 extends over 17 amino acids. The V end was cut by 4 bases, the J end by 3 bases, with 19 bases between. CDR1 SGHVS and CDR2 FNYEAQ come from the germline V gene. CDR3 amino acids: CASSYPIKNPANQPQHF. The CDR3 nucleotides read TGTGCCAGCAGCTACCCTATCAAAAACCCCGCCAATCAGCCCCAGCATTTT.

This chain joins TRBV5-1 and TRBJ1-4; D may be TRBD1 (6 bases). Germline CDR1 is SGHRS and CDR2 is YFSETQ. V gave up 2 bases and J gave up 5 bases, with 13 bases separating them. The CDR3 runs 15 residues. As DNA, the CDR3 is TGCGCCAGCAGCTTAGAGACAGGAAAGAATGAAAAACTGTTTTTT. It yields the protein CASSLETGKNEKLFF.

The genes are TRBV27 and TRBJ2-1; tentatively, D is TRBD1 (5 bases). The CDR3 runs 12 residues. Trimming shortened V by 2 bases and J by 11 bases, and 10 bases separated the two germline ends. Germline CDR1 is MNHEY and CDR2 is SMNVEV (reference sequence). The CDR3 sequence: CASSLGGAQQFF. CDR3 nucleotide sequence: TGTGCCAGCAGTTTAGGTGGGGCCCAGCAGTTCTTC.

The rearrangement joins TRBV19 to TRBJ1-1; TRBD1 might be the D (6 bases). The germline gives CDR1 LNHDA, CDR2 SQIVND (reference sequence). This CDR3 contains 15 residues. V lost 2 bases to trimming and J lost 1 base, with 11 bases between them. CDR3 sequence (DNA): TGTGCCAGTAGTATATCAGGCAGGGGGAACACTGAAGCTTTCTTT. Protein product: CASSISGRGNTEAFF.

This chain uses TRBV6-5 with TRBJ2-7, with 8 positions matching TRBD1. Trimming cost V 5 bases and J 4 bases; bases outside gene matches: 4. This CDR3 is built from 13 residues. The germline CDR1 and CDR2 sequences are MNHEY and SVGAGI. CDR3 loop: CASSRTGSYEQYF. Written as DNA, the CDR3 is TGTGCCAGCAGTCGGACAGGGTCTTACGAGCAGTACTTC.

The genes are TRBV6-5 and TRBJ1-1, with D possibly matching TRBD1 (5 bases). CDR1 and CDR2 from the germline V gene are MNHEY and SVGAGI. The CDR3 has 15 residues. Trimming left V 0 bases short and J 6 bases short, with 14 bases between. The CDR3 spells CASSYSVGVGAEAFF. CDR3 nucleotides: TGTGCCAGCAGTTACTCTGTAGGGGTGGGCGCTGAAGCTTTCTTT.

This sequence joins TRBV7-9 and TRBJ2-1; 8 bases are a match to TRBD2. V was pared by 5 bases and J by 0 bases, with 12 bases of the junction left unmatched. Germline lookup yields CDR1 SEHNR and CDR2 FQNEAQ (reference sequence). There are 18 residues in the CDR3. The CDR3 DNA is TGTGCCAGCAGCCTACTTAGCGGGATAGATGGCTCCTACAATGAGCAGTTCTTC. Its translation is CASSLLSGIDGSYNEQFF. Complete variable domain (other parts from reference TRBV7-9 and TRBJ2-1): DTGVSQNPRHKITKRGQNVTFRCDPISEHNRLYWYRQTLGQGPEFLTYFQNEAQLEKSRLLSDRFSAERPKGSFSTLEIQRTEQGDSAMYLCASSLLSGIDGSYNEQFFGPGTRLTVL.

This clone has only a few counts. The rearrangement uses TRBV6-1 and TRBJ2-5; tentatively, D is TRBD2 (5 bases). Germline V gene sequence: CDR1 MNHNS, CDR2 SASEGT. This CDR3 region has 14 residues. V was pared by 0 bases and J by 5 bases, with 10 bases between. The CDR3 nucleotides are TGTGCCAGCAGTGAAGCTGGAACTAGGGAGACCCAGTACTTC. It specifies CASSEAGTRETQYF.

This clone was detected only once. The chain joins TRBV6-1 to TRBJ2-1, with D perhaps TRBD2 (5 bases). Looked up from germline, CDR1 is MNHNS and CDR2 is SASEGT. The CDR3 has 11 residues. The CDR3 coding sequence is TGTGCTACAGCACGGGGAAATGAGCAGTTCTTC. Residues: CATARGNEQFF.

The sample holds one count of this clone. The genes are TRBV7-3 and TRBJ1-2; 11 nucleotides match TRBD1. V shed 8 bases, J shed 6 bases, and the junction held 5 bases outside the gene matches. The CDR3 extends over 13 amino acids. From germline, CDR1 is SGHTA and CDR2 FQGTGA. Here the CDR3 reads CASRGQGDDGYTF. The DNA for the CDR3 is TGTGCCAGCCGGGGACAGGGGGACGATGGCTACACCTTC. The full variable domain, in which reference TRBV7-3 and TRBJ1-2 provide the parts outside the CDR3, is GAGVSQTPSNKVTEKGKYVELRCDPISGHTALYWYRQSLGQGPEFLIYFQGTGAADDSGLPNDRFFAVRPEGSVSTLKIQRTERGDSAVYLCASRGQGDDGYTFGSGTRLTVV.

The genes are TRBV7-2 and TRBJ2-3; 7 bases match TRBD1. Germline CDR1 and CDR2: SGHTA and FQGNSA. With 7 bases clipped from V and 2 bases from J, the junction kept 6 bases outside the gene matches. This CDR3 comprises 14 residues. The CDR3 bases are TGTGCCAGCACCCTTACAGGGGCCACAGATACGCAGTATTTT. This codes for CASTLTGATDTQYF.

The CDR3 region has the DNA TGTGCCAGTAGTACAGGACAGTTTGGCTATGGCTACACCTTC. Translating gives CASSTGQFGYGYTF. The chain is built from TRBV19 and TRBJ1-2, with D possibly matching TRBD1 (6 bases). The CDR3 has 14 amino acids. Germline V CDR1 and CDR2: LNHDA, SQIVND (reference sequence). V was clipped by 4 bases and J by 4 bases, with 13 bases between them. Full variable domain (rest looked up from reference TRBV19 and TRBJ1-2): DGGITQSPKYLFRKEGQNVTLSCEQNLNHDAMYWYRQDPGQGLRLIYYSQIVNDFQKGDIAEGYSVSREKKESFPLTVTSAQKNPTAFYLCASSTGQFGYGYTFGSGTRLTVV.

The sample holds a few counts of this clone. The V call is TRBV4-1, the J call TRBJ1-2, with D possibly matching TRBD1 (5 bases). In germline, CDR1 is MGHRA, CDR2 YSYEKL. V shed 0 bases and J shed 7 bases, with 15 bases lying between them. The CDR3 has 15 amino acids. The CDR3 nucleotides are TGCGCCAGCAGCCAAGACGTTGGGGGGGTGCGTGGCTACACCTTC. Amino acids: CASSQDVGGVRGYTF.